This is a list of T cell receptor beta chains from one sample in a study of radiotherapy plus CTLA-4 blockade in lung cancer. Sequencing used immunoSEQ multiplex PCR; TCRdb keeps in-frame clones, though not all of them. Of 81,000 or so clones in the sample, about 85% were seen once. The source material was peripheral blood, sampled from a patient treated with radiotherapy plus ipilimumab. The receptors shown here come from a human donor with non-small cell lung cancer that progressed on radiotherapy plus ipilimumab. Each CDR3 is given with its conserved first and last residue. Fields, in order: clone size, D gene, V gene, J gene, CDR3 length, CDR3 protein, CDR3 DNA. D genes are given only for firm matches. The listing skips clone size in some rows; elsewhere it reads once, few, many or a size class.

size: few
D: TRBD2
V: TRBV10-3
J: TRBJ2-7
length: 14
CDR3: CAISEGGSSYEQYF
DNA: TGTGCCATCAGTGAGGGCGGGAGCTCCTACGAGCAGTACTTC

size: -
D: TRBD2
V: TRBV7-2
J: TRBJ2-7
length: 14
CDR3: CASRAGLAAYEQYF
DNA: TGTGCCAGCAGAGCGGGACTAGCGGCCTACGAGCAGTACTTC

size: -
D: TRBD1
V: TRBV9
J: TRBJ1-2
length: 14
CDR3: CASSVTGGDDGYTF
DNA: TGTGCCAGCAGCGTAACAGGGGGGGATGATGGCTACACCTTC

size: -
D: -
V: TRBV19
J: TRBJ1-5
length: 16
CDR3: CASSIVTGFSNQPQHF
DNA: TGTGCCAGTAGTATCGTTACAGGGTTTAGCAATCAGCCCCAGCATTTT

size: medium-sized
D: TRBD1
V: TRBV7-2
J: TRBJ1-2
length: 14
CDR3: CASSSQQGPYGYTF
DNA: TGTGCCAGCAGCTCACAACAGGGGCCCTATGGCTACACCTTC

size: few
D: -
V: TRBV5-4
J: TRBJ1-2
length: 12
CDR3: CASSLDKRDYTF
DNA: TGTGCCAGCAGCTTAGATAAGCGGGACTACACCTTC

size: -
D: -
V: TRBV9
J: TRBJ2-1
length: 16
CDR3: CASSSLGGGGYNEQFF
DNA: TGTGCCAGCAGCTCCTTGGGGGGAGGGGGTTACAATGAGCAGTTCTTC

size: -
D: -
V: TRBV5-6
J: TRBJ2-2
length: 16
CDR3: CASSFEGGAGTGELFF
DNA: TGTGCCAGCAGCTTCGAGGGGGGTGCGGGCACCGGGGAGCTGTTTTTT

size: -
D: TRBD2
V: TRBV19
J: TRBJ2-1
length: 16
CDR3: CASSTLGGRGYNEQFF
DNA: TGTGCCAGTAGTACCCTAGGCGGGAGGGGTTACAATGAGCAGTTCTTC

size: -
D: -
V: TRBV19
J: TRBJ1-6
length: 15
CDR3: CASSIKEGRNSPLHF
DNA: TGTGCCAGTAGTATTAAAGAGGGGCGAAATTCACCCCTCCACTTT

size: -
D: -
V: TRBV29-1
J: TRBJ2-2
length: 13
CDR3: CSADKAHTGELFF
DNA: TGCAGCGCAGACAAGGCCCACACCGGGGAGCTGTTTTTT

size: -
D: -
V: TRBV6-1
J: TRBJ2-7
length: 11
CDR3: CASRTVAEQYF
DNA: TGTGCCAGCAGGACAGTGGCTGAGCAGTACTTC

size: -
D: TRBD1
V: TRBV19
J: TRBJ1-5
length: 15
CDR3: CASSSDREPNQPQHF
DNA: TGTGCCAGTAGTTCGGACAGGGAGCCCAATCAGCCCCAGCATTTT

size: -
D: TRBD2
V: TRBV27
J: TRBJ2-1
length: 15
CDR3: CASRSGLAGVNEQFF
DNA: TGTGCCAGCAGATCGGGACTAGCGGGAGTTAATGAGCAGTTCTTC

size: once
D: TRBD1
V: TRBV19
J: TRBJ1-1
length: 13
CDR3: CASTPGGRRVAFF
DNA: TGTGCCAGTACCCCAGGGGGCAGGCGTGTAGCTTTCTTT

size: -
D: TRBD2
V: TRBV18
J: TRBJ2-1
length: 16
CDR3: CASSPPRLAGVNEQFF
DNA: TGTGCCAGCTCACCACCAAGGCTAGCGGGAGTTAATGAGCAGTTCTTC

size: -
D: -
V: TRBV27
J: TRBJ2-7
length: 14
CDR3: CASSFLQNSYEQYF
DNA: TGTGCCAGCAGTTTCCTACAGAACTCCTACGAGCAGTACTTC

size: -
D: -
V: TRBV27
J: TRBJ2-2
length: 16
CDR3: CASSLSFSTNTGELFF
DNA: TGTGCCAGCAGTTTATCGTTCAGCACGAACACCGGGGAGCTGTTTTTT

size: -
D: -
V: TRBV5-6
J: TRBJ2-7
length: 14
CDR3: CASSLFRDSYEQYF
DNA: TGTGCCAGCAGCTTGTTCCGGGACTCCTACGAGCAGTACTTC

size: -
D: TRBD1
V: TRBV10-3
J: TRBJ1-1
length: 16
CDR3: CAIRGQGKIRDTEAFF
DNA: TGTGCCATCAGAGGACAGGGTAAAATCAGAGACACTGAAGCTTTCTTT

size: -
D: TRBD1
V: TRBV7-9
J: TRBJ2-7
length: 14
CDR3: CASSLQGGGYEQYF
DNA: TGTGCCAGCAGCCTACAGGGGGGTGGCTACGAGCAGTACTTC

size: -
D: -
V: TRBV7-6
J: TRBJ2-1
length: 14
CDR3: CASSLFSGDPKWFF
DNA: TGTGCCAGCAGCTTATTCTCAGGGGACCCCAAGTGGTTCTTC

size: -
D: -
V: TRBV7-2
J: TRBJ2-7
length: 15
CDR3: CASSLGIGLQYKQYF
DNA: TGTGCCAGCAGCTTAGGTATAGGGCTTCAATATAAGCAGTACTTC

size: -
D: -
V: TRBV6-1
J: TRBJ1-5
length: 14
CDR3: CASSEAGRIQPQHF
DNA: TGTGCCAGCAGTGAAGCCGGGAGGATTCAGCCCCAGCATTTT

size: -
D: -
V: TRBV10-3
J: TRBJ1-1
length: 14
CDR3: CAISKSAGNTEAFF
DNA: TGTGCCATCAGTAAGAGCGCGGGAAACACTGAAGCTTTCTTT

size: -
D: TRBD1
V: TRBV6-5
J: TRBJ1-6
length: 14
CDR3: CASSRGQSSSPLHF
DNA: TGTGCCAGCAGTAGGGGACAGAGTAGTTCACCCCTCCACTTT

size: -
D: -
V: TRBV30
J: TRBJ2-3
length: 14
CDR3: CAWSGGVNTDTQYF
DNA: TGTGCCTGGAGCGGGGGTGTCAACACAGATACGCAGTATTTT

size: -
D: -
V: TRBV18
J: TRBJ1-1
length: 16
CDR3: CASSKAAGPINTEAFF
DNA: TGTGCCAGCTCAAAGGCGGCAGGCCCAATTAACACTGAAGCTTTCTTT

size: -
D: -
V: TRBV18
J: TRBJ2-7
length: 15
CDR3: CASSREGTFTYEQYF
DNA: TGTGCCAGCTCACGAGAGGGGACTTTTACCTACGAGCAGTACTTC

size: few
D: -
V: TRBV15
J: TRBJ2-5
length: 17
CDR3: CATRGGVQGVNVETQYF
DNA: TGTGCCACCAGGGGAGGGGTACAGGGTGTAAATGTAGAGACCCAGTACTTC

size: -
D: -
V: TRBV30
J: TRBJ2-1
length: 10
CDR3: CAWSRNEQFF
DNA: TGTGCCTGGAGCAGGAATGAGCAGTTCTTC

size: once
D: -
V: TRBV18
J: TRBJ2-7
length: 13
CDR3: CASSPQGNYEQYF
DNA: TGTGCCAGCTCACCACAGGGGAACTACGAGCAGTACTTC

size: -
D: TRBD1
V: TRBV4-3
J: TRBJ1-2
length: 15
CDR3: CASSRSDRFNYGYTF
DNA: TGCGCCAGCAGCCGATCGGACAGGTTTAACTATGGCTACACCTTC

size: -
D: TRBD2
V: TRBV5-4
J: TRBJ2-3
length: 14
CDR3: CASSPGTSVDTQYF
DNA: TGTGCCAGCAGCCCCGGGACTAGCGTAGATACGCAGTATTTT

size: -
D: -
V: TRBV4-2
J: TRBJ1-5
length: 15
CDR3: CASSEQGSRGWAQHF
DNA: TGTGCCAGCAGCGAACAGGGAAGCCGAGGATGGGCCCAGCATTTT

size: -
D: -
V: TRBV9
J: TRBJ1-1
length: 12
CDR3: CASSVEGSEAFF
DNA: TGTGCCAGCAGCGTAGAAGGCAGTGAAGCTTTCTTT

size: -
D: -
V: TRBV5-1
J: TRBJ1-2
length: 14
CDR3: CASSLGLRGYGYTF
DNA: TGCGCCAGCAGCTTGGGTCTTAGGGGGTACGGCTACACCTTC

size: few
D: -
V: TRBV27
J: TRBJ1-1
length: 14
CDR3: CASGGGLMNTEAFF
DNA: TGTGCCAGCGGGGGGGGCCTTATGAACACTGAAGCTTTCTTT

size: -
D: -
V: TRBV5-6
J: TRBJ1-4
length: 13
CDR3: CASRGVSNEKLFF
DNA: TGTGCCAGCAGAGGGGTATCTAATGAAAAACTGTTTTTT

size: -
D: -
V: TRBV5-1
J: TRBJ1-1
length: 15
CDR3: CASSLGGQLNTEAFF
DNA: TGCGCCAGCAGCTTGGGGGGTCAGTTGAACACTGAAGCTTTCTTT

size: once
D: TRBD1
V: TRBV6-1
J: TRBJ2-7
length: 16
CDR3: CASRELTGAIAYEQYF
DNA: TGTGCCAGCAGGGAACTAACAGGGGCCATAGCCTACGAGCAGTACTTC

size: -
D: -
V: TRBV6-1
J: TRBJ2-5
length: 15
CDR3: CASRVGGPLGGEQYF
DNA: TGTGCCAGCAGAGTCGGGGGACCCCTTGGAGGGGAGCAGTACTTC

size: few
D: TRBD1
V: TRBV5-1
J: TRBJ1-2
length: 14
CDR3: CASSYGQGARGYTF
DNA: TGCGCCAGCAGCTATGGACAGGGGGCGCGGGGCTACACCTTC

size: -
D: -
V: TRBV7-8
J: TRBJ2-7
length: 14
CDR3: CASSLQGRASEQYF
DNA: TGTGCCAGTAGCCTCCAGGGGAGGGCCTCCGAGCAGTACTTC

size: -
D: -
V: TRBV5-1
J: TRBJ1-3
length: 15
CDR3: CASSWGGGSGNTIYF
DNA: TGCGCCAGCAGCTGGGGCGGGGGCTCTGGAAACACCATATATTTT

size: -
D: -
V: TRBV4-1
J: TRBJ1-1
length: 14
CDR3: CASSPRDRRGEAFF
DNA: TGCGCCAGCAGCCCTCGGGACCGGAGGGGAGAAGCTTTCTTT

size: -
D: -
V: TRBV12-2
J: TRBJ2-7
length: 15
CDR3: CASRYLRDRVYEQYF
DNA: TGTGCAAGTCGCTACCTCCGGGACAGGGTCTACGAGCAGTACTTC

size: -
D: TRBD1
V: TRBV19
J: TRBJ2-2
length: 15
CDR3: CASRTGDSVTGELFF
DNA: TGTGCCAGTAGAACAGGGGATTCGGTCACCGGGGAGCTGTTTTTT

size: -
D: -
V: TRBV7-2
J: TRBJ2-7
length: 13
CDR3: CASSWTETYEQYF
DNA: TGTGCCAGCAGCTGGACAGAAACCTACGAGCAGTACTTC

size: once
D: TRBD2
V: TRBV4-3
J: TRBJ2-1
length: 16
CDR3: CASSLRDSGRYNEQFF
DNA: TGCGCCAGCAGCCTCCGGGACAGCGGGAGGTACAATGAGCAGTTCTTC

size: -
D: -
V: TRBV9
J: TRBJ1-1
length: 15
CDR3: CASSVGQNMNTEAFF
DNA: TGTGCCAGCAGCGTAGGGCAGAACATGAACACTGAAGCTTTCTTT

size: -
D: TRBD1
V: TRBV4-2
J: TRBJ2-2
length: 16
CDR3: CASSQEGQGVTGELFF
DNA: TGTGCCAGCAGCCAAGAAGGACAGGGCGTCACCGGGGAGCTGTTTTTT